Given below is one T cell receptor (beta chain) in context. The data derive from a study of blood T cell repertoires in COVID-19. Study-level information: Nucleic acid was either cDNA or gDNA, and it came from T cells, B-cell-depleted T cells, or PBMCs.

The repertoire was sequenced with immunoSEQ multiplex PCR; TCRdb's copy has only in-frame clones and lacks some. The sample has around 120,000 clones, around 82% seen once. The CDR3 sequence is 13 residues long. The sample was peripheral blood. This sequence was found in an elderly man with active or convalescent COVID-19. The gene calls are TRBV21-1 and TRBJ1-1; the table's D call of TRBD1 was not tested on the DNA. TRBV21-1 represents a pseudogene. CDR3 sequence (DNA): TGTGCCAGCAGACCGCGCTACAGGCCCAATGCTTTCTTT. It encodes CASRPRYRPNAFF.